This T cell receptor beta chain was recovered during a study of spatial heterogeneity in lung cancer. Turning to the study itself: Detection consistently captured more beta-chain sequences than alpha-chain sequences. Averaged across combinations, each unique TCR and UMI pairing appeared more than ten times in raw reads, which were uncorrected.

Time point: sample taken at primary tumor resection. Whole RNA came from tumor, nontumor lung or frozen PBMC and was sequenced without being sorted. A unique molecular identifier was attached to every TCR cDNA molecule. TCRdb independently ran MiXCR on the 5' RACE reads; one entry per CDR3 protein. The sample holds some 1,600 distinct CDR3 sequences, 7.8% seen once. This clonotype was counted only a few times. This receptor was taken from a female donor with early-stage non-small cell lung cancer. The source material was normal lung tissue next to the tumor, sampled at surgery.

CDR3 DNA sequence: TGCAGTGCCGATAGTCGGACAGTCAACTACAATGAGCAGTTCTTC. Its protein is CSADSRTVNYNEQFF. J is TRBJ2-1 and V is TRBV20-1; D is possibly TRBD1 (6 bases). CDR1 is DFQATT, CDR2 SNEGSKA, per germline (reference sequence). CDR3 size: 15 residues. V gave up 6 bases and J gave up 3 bases, with 18 bases separating them.